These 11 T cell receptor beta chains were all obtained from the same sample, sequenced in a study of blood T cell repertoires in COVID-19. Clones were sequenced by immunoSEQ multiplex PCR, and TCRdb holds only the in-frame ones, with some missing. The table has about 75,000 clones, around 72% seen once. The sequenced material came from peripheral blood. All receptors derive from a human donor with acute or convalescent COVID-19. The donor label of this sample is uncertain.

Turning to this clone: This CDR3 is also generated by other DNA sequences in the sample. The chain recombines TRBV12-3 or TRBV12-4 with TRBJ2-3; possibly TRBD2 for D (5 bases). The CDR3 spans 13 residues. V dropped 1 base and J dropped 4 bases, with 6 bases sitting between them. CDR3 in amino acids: CASSLDGADTQYF. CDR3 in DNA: TGTGCCAGCAGTTTAGACGGGGCAGATACGCAGTATTTT.

The CDR3 DNA reads TGTGCCAGCAAGACGGGGGGGAGTGAGAACACTGAAGCTTTCTTT. Protein product: CASKTGGSENTEAFF. The chain links TRBV28 to TRBJ1-1; D is perhaps TRBD1 (5 bases). Trimming stripped 7 bases from V and 1 base from J, with 16 bases between. CDR3 length equals 15 residues. Germline V gives CDR1 MDHEN, CDR2 SYDVKM.

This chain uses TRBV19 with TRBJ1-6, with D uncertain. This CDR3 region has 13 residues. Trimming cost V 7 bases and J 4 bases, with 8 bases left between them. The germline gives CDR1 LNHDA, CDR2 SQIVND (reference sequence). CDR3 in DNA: TGTGCCAGTACGGGGTCTTATAATTCACCCCTCCACTTT. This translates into CASTGSYNSPLHF.

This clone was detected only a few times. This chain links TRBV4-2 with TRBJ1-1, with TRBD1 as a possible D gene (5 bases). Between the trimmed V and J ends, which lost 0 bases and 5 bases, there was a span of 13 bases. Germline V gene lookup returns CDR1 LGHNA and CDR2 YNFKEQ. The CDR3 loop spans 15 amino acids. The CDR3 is CASSQEVGGRTEAFF. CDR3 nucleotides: TGTGCCAGCAGCCAAGAAGTGGGGGGGAGAACTGAAGCTTTCTTT.

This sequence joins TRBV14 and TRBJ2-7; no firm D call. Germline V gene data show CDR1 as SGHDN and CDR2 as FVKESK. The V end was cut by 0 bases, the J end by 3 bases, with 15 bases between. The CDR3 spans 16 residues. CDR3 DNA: TGTGCCAGCAGCCAAGACGGGTCCTCACCTGTCTACGAGCAGTACTTC. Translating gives CASSQDGSSPVYEQYF.

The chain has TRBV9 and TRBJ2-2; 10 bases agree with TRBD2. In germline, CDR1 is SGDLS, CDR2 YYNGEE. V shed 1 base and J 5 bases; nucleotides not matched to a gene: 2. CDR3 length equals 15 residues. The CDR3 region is CASSVLAGVTGELFF. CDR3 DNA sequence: TGTGCCAGCAGCGTACTAGCGGGAGTGACCGGGGAGCTGTTTTTT.

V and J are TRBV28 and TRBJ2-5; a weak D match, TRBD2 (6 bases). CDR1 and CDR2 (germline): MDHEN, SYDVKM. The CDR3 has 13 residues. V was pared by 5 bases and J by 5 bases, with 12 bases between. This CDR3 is CASSQGGGETQYF. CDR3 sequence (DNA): TGTGCCAGCAGTCAGGGTGGGGGGGAGACCCAGTACTTC. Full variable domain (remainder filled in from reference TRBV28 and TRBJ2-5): DVKVTQSSRYLVKRTGEKVFLECVQDMDHENMFWYRQDPGLGLRLIYFSYDVKMKEKGDIPEGYSVSREKKERFSLILESASTNQTSMYLCASSQGGGETQYFGPGTRLLVL.

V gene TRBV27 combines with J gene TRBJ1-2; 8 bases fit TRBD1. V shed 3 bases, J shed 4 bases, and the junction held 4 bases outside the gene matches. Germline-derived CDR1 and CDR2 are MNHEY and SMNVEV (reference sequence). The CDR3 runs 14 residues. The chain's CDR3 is CASSFSTGAYGYTF. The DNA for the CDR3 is TGTGCCAGCAGTTTCTCGACAGGGGCCTATGGCTACACCTTC.

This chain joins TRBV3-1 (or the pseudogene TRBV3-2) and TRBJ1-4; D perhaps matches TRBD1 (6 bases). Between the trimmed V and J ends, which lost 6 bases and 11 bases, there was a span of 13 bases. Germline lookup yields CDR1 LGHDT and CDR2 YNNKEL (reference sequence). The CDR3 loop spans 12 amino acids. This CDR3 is CASRVGQQKLFF. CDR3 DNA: TGTGCCAGCAGAGTTGGACAGCAGAAACTGTTTTTT.

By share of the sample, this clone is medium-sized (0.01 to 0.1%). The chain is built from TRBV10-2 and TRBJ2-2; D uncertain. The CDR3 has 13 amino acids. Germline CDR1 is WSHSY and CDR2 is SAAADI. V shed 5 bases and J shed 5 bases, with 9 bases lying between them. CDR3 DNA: TGCGCCAGCAGTTGGCAGTCAACCGGGGAGCTGTTTTTT. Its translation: CASSWQSTGELFF.

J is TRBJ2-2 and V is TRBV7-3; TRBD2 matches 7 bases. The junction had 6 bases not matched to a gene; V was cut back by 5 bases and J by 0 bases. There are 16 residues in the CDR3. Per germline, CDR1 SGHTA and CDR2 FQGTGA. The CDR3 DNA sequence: TGTGCCAGCAGCATTACTAGCGCCGCGAACACCGGGGAGCTGTTTTTT. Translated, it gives CASSITSAANTGELFF.